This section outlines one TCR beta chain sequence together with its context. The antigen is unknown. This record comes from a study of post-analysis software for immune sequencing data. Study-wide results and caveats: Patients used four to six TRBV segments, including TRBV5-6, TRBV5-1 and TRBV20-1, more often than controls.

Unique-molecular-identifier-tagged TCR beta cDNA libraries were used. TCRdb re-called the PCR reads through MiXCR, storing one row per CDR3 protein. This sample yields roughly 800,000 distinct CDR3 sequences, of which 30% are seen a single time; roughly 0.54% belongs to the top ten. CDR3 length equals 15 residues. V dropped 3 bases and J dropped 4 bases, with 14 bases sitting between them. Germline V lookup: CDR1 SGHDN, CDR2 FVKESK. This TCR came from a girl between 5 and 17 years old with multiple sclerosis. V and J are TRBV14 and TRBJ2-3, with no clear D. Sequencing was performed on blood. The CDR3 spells CASSQDVGSADTQYF. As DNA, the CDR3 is TGTGCCAGCAGCCAGGATGTCGGGTCAGCAGATACGCAGTATTTT. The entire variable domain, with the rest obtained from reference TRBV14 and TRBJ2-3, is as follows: EAGVTQFPSHSVIEKGQTVTLRCDPISGHDNLYWYRRVMGKEIKFLLHFVKESKQDESGMPNNRFLAERTGGTYSTLKVQPAELEDSGVYFCASSQDVGSADTQYFGPGTRLTVL.